The rows below give T cell receptor beta chains drawn from one sample of a study of cytomegalovirus exposure and HLA in healthy donors. Clones were read by immunoSEQ multiplex PCR, and TCRdb kept only the in-frame ones, dropping some. The sample records some 180,000 clones, 70% to 85% being singletons. The sample was PBMCs. These receptors all stem from an older woman in good health and CMV-seropositive. CDR3s include the opening cysteine and the closing phenylalanine or tryptophan. Fields, in order: D gene, V gene, CDR3 protein. D genes are given only for firm matches.

d_gene: .
v_gene: TRBV7-8
CDR3aa: CASSVVLSSYNEQFF

d_gene: .
v_gene: TRBV5-1
CDR3aa: CASSPPESRVPSYEQYF

d_gene: .
v_gene: TRBV2
CDR3aa: CASSWTEMNTEAFF

d_gene: TRBD1
v_gene: TRBV30
CDR3aa: CAWSTGQGTGELFF

d_gene: TRBD1
v_gene: TRBV30
CDR3aa: CAWSGSTGQTNEKLFF

d_gene: .
v_gene: TRBV6-4
CDR3aa: CASSDSTAGPQHF

d_gene: .
v_gene: TRBV7-8
CDR3aa: CASSSGGVSNSNQPQHF

d_gene: .
v_gene: TRBV27
CDR3aa: CASSLGRLTSYGYTF

d_gene: .
v_gene: TRBV28
CDR3aa: CASSVNRDEQYF

d_gene: .
v_gene: TRBV27
CDR3aa: CASSYQWGLTNQPQHF

d_gene: .
v_gene: TRBV28
CDR3aa: CASTGIGNQPQHF

d_gene: .
v_gene: TRBV29-1
CDR3aa: CSVEGQGLNYGYTF

d_gene: TRBD1
v_gene: TRBV7-9
CDR3aa: CASSPVTGGLDGYTF

d_gene: .
v_gene: TRBV28
CDR3aa: CASSPHTRNSGNTIYF

d_gene: TRBD1
v_gene: TRBV28
CDR3aa: CASSFSGTGIYNEQFF

d_gene: TRBD2
v_gene: TRBV2
CDR3aa: CASWEGLTYNEQFF

d_gene: .
v_gene: TRBV1
CDR3aa: CTSSQGIAGGGGNQPQHF